This T cell receptor (beta chain) derives from a study of T cells in Graves' hyperthyroidism and ophthalmopathy. At the level of the study: Peripheral blood was obtained at initial diagnosis, preceding any treatment.

Authors of the study amplified TCR beta CDR3 regions from RNA transcripts. The HTBI primer set was used in a first-round RT-PCR of the TCR CDR3. One entry per CDR3 protein, called by TCRdb with MiXCR from the multiplex PCR reads. Among approximately 520,000 distinct CDR3 sequences listed, less than 25% were seen once. Whole-study findings and limits: Most expanded thyroid clonotypes above 0.001 also appeared in blood.

Exclusion of a patient resulted from uncontrolled infection, other autoimmune disease, pregnancy or lactation. An approximately 9.8 ml volume of fresh peripheral blood provided the PBMCs. Details on this clonotype: Its antigen is unidentified.

The sequenced sample consisted of blood. This receptor was obtained from a young man with Graves' hyperthyroidism.

The CDR3 DNA is TGCAGTGCTAGCAATAACCGGGAGCTGTTTTTT. Encoded protein: CSASNNRELFF. The rearrangement joins TRBV20-1 to TRBJ2-2; D is uncertain. Germline CDR1 DFQATT, CDR2 SNEGSKA (reference sequence). The CDR3 extends over 11 amino acids. Trimming shortened V by 3 bases and J by 9 bases, and 8 bases separated the two germline ends.